The T cell receptor (beta chain) under discussion was sequenced for a study of cytomegalovirus exposure and HLA in healthy donors. Study in general: Early on, a data release was issued that held roughly 86 million unique TCRs from HLA-typed donors. Whole-study findings and limits: Across HLA loci, a later analysis found differing TCR association rates, with DRB1 most and HLA-C fewest. It was assumed in the presence/absence analyses that sequencing depth was roughly uniform across donors. Reportedly, diagnosis of cytomegalovirus status by the classifier showed high specificity and sensitivity.

Trimming stripped 0 bases from V and 2 bases from J, with 13 bases between. Germline V CDR1 and CDR2: SGHRS, YFSETQ. This CDR3 is built from 16 residues. This clone was observed a handful of times. Antigen: not known. PCR amplification relied on 60 Vbeta primers (plus 13 Jbeta primers). The protocol was immunoSEQ multiplex PCR, while the TCRdb copy is restricted to in-frame clones and leaves out a portion. The profile shows around 100,000 clones, around 70% of them singletons. Sequencing used PBMCs. This receptor was obtained from a man aged 30-40 years in good health and CMV-seropositive. The chain links TRBV5-1 to TRBJ2-3; maybe TRBD1 (6 bases). CDR3: CASSLATGSDTDTQYF. The CDR3 region has the DNA TGCGCCAGCAGCTTGGCCACAGGGAGCGACACAGATACGCAGTATTTT.